This T cell receptor (beta chain) was recovered during a study of graft-versus-host responses after intestinal transplantation. Looking at the study overall: Transplants were multivisceral, liver-intestinal, or isolated intestinal. Each patient got anti-thymocyte globulin induction, then tacrolimus and steroids for about 3 years.

Remarks on this clone: Its specificity is not known. An end of the junction differs from the germline gene, which may be a read error.

The CDR3 sequence is 15 residues long. CDR1 and CDR2 (germline): MNHEY, SVGAGI. Findings of the study overall: Allograft graft-versus-host to host-versus-graft clonal ratios ran high in patients with graft-donor T cell macrochimerism. The marrow of recipients harbored GvH clones, and ileum or blood showed some of them first.

Assay: immunoSEQ multiplex PCR; the TCRdb copy retains only in-frame clones and omits some. The sample shows around 100,000 clones, 80% to 95% of them seen only once. The sample was unstimulated CD8+ T cells sorted from spleen or lymph node cells, taken before intestinal transplant. The chain employs TRBV6-5 and TRBJ2-5; possibly TRBD2 for D (6 bases). This clonotype was obtained from a human donor who received an intestinal transplant. The CDR3 DNA sequence: TGTGCCAGCAGTCACTCTAGCGCGCTGGGGGAGACCCAGTACTTC. As protein: CASSHSSALGETQYF.